This T cell receptor (beta chain) was documented in a study of early T cells in non-severe SARS-CoV-2 infection. Across the study: RNA in bulk from unsorted whole blood was sequenced, and chains were unpaired.

In the library, individual cDNA molecules carried attached unique molecular identifiers. TCRdb processed the 5' RACE reads anew with MiXCR; each CDR3 protein has one entry. The table includes 50,000 to 60,000 distinct CDR3 sequences, more than 6.5% detected once. The CDR3 extends over 15 amino acids. The germline V gene has CDR1 SGHNT and CDR2 YENEEA. The V gene lost 0 bases and the J gene lost 7 bases, with 13 bases spanning the gap. This clonotype was recorded many times. The sample in question was whole blood, obtained at baseline. This chain connects TRBV11-3 to TRBJ2-1, with D perhaps TRBD1 or TRBD2 (6 bases each). The TCR was taken from an adult who was a healthcare worker with PCR-confirmed SARS-CoV-2 infection or an uninfected control (not recorded which). The CDR3 reads CASSLDLGGRNEQFF. The CDR3, as DNA: TGTGCCAGCAGCTTAGATTTAGGGGGGCGGAATGAGCAGTTCTTC.